The TCR beta chain under discussion was sequenced for a study of graft-versus-host responses after intestinal transplantation (dated by TCRdb to the early 2020s). Regarding the study in general: Recipients received multivisceral, liver-intestinal, or isolated intestinal transplants. Every recipient was given anti-thymocyte globulin induction, then maintenance tacrolimus and steroids for around three years. After intestinal transplantation, graft-versus-host and host-versus-graft alloreactive T cell clones were followed in the graft, circulation and bone marrow using bulk TCR-beta CDR3 sequencing. Alloreactive clones were identified by sequencing pre-transplant mixed lymphocyte reaction products and comparing them with unstimulated pre-transplant donor and recipient T cells. The cohort enrolled 20 to 30 intestinal transplant recipients including one retransplant, and a few patients lacking pretransplant specimens were excluded. A peak of at least 4% donor T cells among recipient peripheral blood mononuclear cells was the definition used for donor T cell macrochimerism. Samples from three later patients were sequenced in-house on an Illumina MiSeq with MiXCR processing rather than by the commercial service. The study at large found these results: Patients with donor T cell macrochimerism had high GvH to HvG T cell clonal ratios in their allografts. GvH clones were detected in recipient bone marrow, and some appeared earlier in ileal mucosa or blood, consistent with an intestinal mucosal origin. Early after transplant, declines in HvG clones were associated with peak levels of circulating GvH clones. Conclusions were limited by the relatively low number and heterogeneity of intestinal transplant patients.

Notes on this clone: It has no known antigen specificity. No qualities accompany the bases; no much larger clone lies one base away.

Library prep was done by the immunoSEQ multiplex PCR assay. In most patients, genomic DNA was isolated using the Qiagen DNeasy Blood and Tissue Kit and sent frozen to Adaptive Biotechnologies for TCR sequencing. For most patients, genomic DNA was subjected to high-throughput TCR-beta CDR3 sequencing by Adaptive Biotechnologies. In the original analysis: TCR sequencing data were retrieved from Adaptive's ImmunoSEQ software for about 17 patients, whereas a few other patients were processed with MiXCR and VDJtools. To correct CD4 versus CD8 sorting errors, any sequence found in both subsets at a frequency ratio below 5:1 was removed. Because the origin of CDR3 nucleotide sequences shared between donor and recipient could not be assigned, those sequences were removed. To be classed as alloreactive, a clone needed at least 2-fold expansion over unstimulated cells and a minimum CFSE-low frequency of 0.002% (template counts) or 0.001% (read counts). A clone was considered mappable if detected in the sequenced pre-transplant spleen, lymph node, or MLR CFSE-low populations of the donor or recipient. The cumulative frequency of alloreactive clones was calculated as a percentage of all sequences, weighted by copy number. TCRdb retrieved this table from immuneACCESS and kept in-frame rearrangements only. Not all clones are present; in checked studies, unresolved V genes account for under half, and no reason is known for the remainder. That table furnishes V, J and clone size, whereas the DNA furnished D and trimming. The sample table contains approximately 90,000 clones; only one count was recorded for about nine tenths of them. Jointly, the top ten make up about 0.4% of the sample.

Clipping removes 1 base from V and 5 bases from J, with 5 as the unmatched junction base count. The germline V gene gives CDR1 as SGHAT and CDR2 as FQNNGV. Inclusive of the bounding cysteine and phenylalanine, the CDR3 is 16 residues long. Only the CDR3 DNA stays, 48 bases, in frame from base 1. Per the publication, the time point label means: cells obtained before transplantation from donor or recipient. CD3+CD4+ and CD3+CD8+ populations were FACS-sorted from unstimulated pre-transplant donor and recipient cells taken from spleen or lymph nodes. The TCR was taken from a human donor who was the organ donor for an intestinal transplant. Here the chain combines TRBV11-2 and TRBJ2-3, with 11 central nucleotides matching TRBD1. The starting material was unstimulated CD8+ T cells sorted from spleen or lymph node cells, obtained before transplant. The CDR3 reads as follows: CASSLAGTGGRDTQYF. The nucleotide sequence reads as follows: TGTGCCAGCAGCTTAGCCGGGACAGGGGGACGAGATACGCAGTATTTT.